This TCR beta chain was documented in a study of T cells after yellow fever vaccination. Germline CDR1 SEHNR, CDR2 FQNEAQ (reference sequence). After removal of 10 bases from V and 3 bases from J, the junction contained 7 bases not matched to a gene. CDR3 size: 13 residues. MiXCR, run by TCRdb on the 5' RACE reads, gives a single entry per CDR3 protein. The data show about 580,000 distinct CDR3 sequences, roughly 17% seen once. The chain has TRBV7-9 and TRBJ2-7; TRBD1 aligns across 9 bases. This material consisted of PBMCs, taken 4 to 6 days after the first yellow fever vaccination. This receptor was identified in a young man who received the YFV17D yellow fever vaccine. DNA for the CDR3: TGTGCCAACACCGGGACAGGGCTCTACGAGCAGTACTTC. As protein: CANTGTGLYEQYF. Drawing the rest from reference TRBV7-9 and TRBJ2-7, the complete variable domain is DTGVSQNPRHKITKRGQNVTFRCDPISEHNRLYWYRQTLGQGPEFLTYFQNEAQLEKSRLLSDRFSAERPKGSFSTLEIQRTEQGDSAMYLCANTGTGLYEQYFGPGTRLTVT.